The subject of this entry is one T cell receptor (beta chain). The antigen is undetermined. The data derive from a study of cytomegalovirus exposure and HLA in healthy donors. Study conclusions and caveats: Productive status was seen about 90% or about 30% of the time for most TCR beta V segments in an earlier analysis. TCR beta V- and J-gene trimming, according to a later analysis, was linked to a missense DCLRE1C variant.

Germline CDR1 reads SNHLY; CDR2 reads FYNNEI. The CDR3 sequence is 14 residues long. With 4 bases removed from V and 3 bases from J, the gap between germline ends came to 10 bases. Researchers ran the PCR with 60 Vbeta and 13 Jbeta primers. The repertoire was sequenced with immunoSEQ multiplex PCR; TCRdb's copy has only in-frame clones and lacks some. The sample includes under 150,000 clones, around 73% of them seen just once. The donors comprised healthy bone marrow donors. Sample: PBMCs. The V and J genes are TRBV2 and TRBJ1-5; possibly TRBD1 for D (6 bases). The clonotype comes from a man aged 50 or older in good health and CMV-seronegative. The CDR3 loop reads CASSVGQINQPQHF. The DNA for the CDR3 is TGTGCCAGCAGTGTCGGACAGATCAATCAGCCCCAGCATTTT.